This T cell receptor beta chain is from a study of control samples from healthy donors and cancer patients. The data were produced by immunoSEQ multiplex PCR, yet TCRdb's version contains in-frame clones alone and is incomplete. The sample holds roughly 400,000 clones, 90% seen once. Germline values: CDR1 SGHNT, CDR2 YYREEE (reference sequence). The CDR3 consists of 16 residues. V lost 4 bases, J lost 1 base, and 14 bases lay in between. This sequence was found in a man between 40 and 49 years old with head and neck cancer. Sequencing used PBMCs. The chain recombines TRBV5-4 with TRBJ2-2; no definite D call. In DNA, the CDR3 is TGTGCCAGCAGCCCCCTTCCGGTGGAGAACACCGGGGAGCTGTTTTTT. It encodes CASSPLPVENTGELFF.